This T cell receptor (beta chain) originates from a study of radiation and T cells in renal cell carcinoma. The data were produced by immunoSEQ multiplex PCR, yet TCRdb's version contains in-frame clones alone and is incomplete. The table lists about 59,000 clones, over 70% of them singletons, with 7.3% in the top ten. Time point noted: baseline pretreatment blood. The treatment was: 15 Gy SBRT to primary tumor, nephrectomy 4 weeks later. The CDR3 is made up of 12 amino acids. Germline V CDR1 and CDR2: SEHNR, FQNEAQ (reference sequence). V lost 1 base and J 10 bases, leaving 8 bases between the germline ends.

The chain uses TRBV7-9 and TRBJ2-1, with D possibly matching TRBD1 (5 bases). The origin of this receptor is a man between 60 and 70 years old with renal cell carcinoma. This specimen consisted of blood, obtained from a patient whose treatment included radiotherapy and nephrectomy. The CDR3: CASSLGRVEQFF. In DNA form, the CDR3 reads TGTGCCAGCAGCTTAGGCAGGGTCGAGCAGTTCTTC.